The rows below give T cell receptor beta chains drawn from one sample of a study of T-cell memory formation after mild COVID-19. MiXCR, applied by TCRdb to the 5' RACE reads, yields one record per CDR3 protein. The table records a few hundred thousand distinct CDR3 sequences, about 15% of them present only once. The sample consisted of PBMCs or a T cell subset sorted from them (not recorded which). These receptors all come from a man aged 18 to 30 who had mild COVID-19 (a few samples of this study predate the infection). Cell type and time point are not known. CDR3s include the opening cysteine and the closing phenylalanine or tryptophan. The D gene is left open where the match is weak. Some rows mark clone size as missing; the rest say once, few, many or name a class of expanded clone.

v_call	j_call	clone_size	d_call	cdr3_nt	cdr3_aa
TRBV2	TRBJ1-5	few	-	TGTGCCAGCAGTGTAGTTGACTCCTGGACAGAATCCCAAGATTATAGCAATCAGCCCCAGCATTTT	CASSVVDSWTESQDYSNQPQHF
TRBV6-5	TRBJ2-5	-	-	TGTGCCAGCAGTTACCCCCCTAGTCAGGGCGGCGAGACCCAGTACTTC	CASSYPPSQGGETQYF
TRBV5-4	TRBJ2-5	few	-	TGTGCCAGCAGCCCCACAGTGGGGGAAACGGAGACCCAGTACTTC	CASSPTVGETETQYF
TRBV4-3	TRBJ1-2	-	TRBD1	TGCGCCAGCAGCCAAGAAAGGGGGCGCTCCTATGGCTACACCTTC	CASSQERGRSYGYTF
TRBV4-2	TRBJ2-2	few	TRBD2	TGTGCCAGCAGCCAAGAACCCGGGGGGGCTGCCGGGGAGCTGTTTTTT	CASSQEPGGAAGELFF
TRBV21-1	TRBJ2-5	few	-	TGTGCCAGCAGCCACCGAAGATGTTCTAGCGGGTACCAAGAGACCCAGTACTTC	CASSHRRCSSGYQETQYF
TRBV5-1	TRBJ2-3	-	-	TGCGCCAGCAGCTTGGAGGGCACCCCTTATTTT	CASSLEGTPYF
TRBV5-1	TRBJ2-4	-	TRBD1	TGCGCCAGCAGCTGGACAGGGGAAAACATTCAGTACTTC	CASSWTGENIQYF
TRBV5-1	TRBJ1-1	few	-	TGCGCCAGCAGCTTGGTCCCTCCGTACCAACACACTGAAGCTTTCTTT	CASSLVPPYQHTEAFF
TRBV28	TRBJ2-2	-	-	TGTGCCAGCAAAGGTTCGGGGTTCACCGGGGAGCTGTTTTTT	CASKGSGFTGELFF
TRBV6-2/TRBV6-3	TRBJ1-5	few	-	TGTGCCAGCAGTTACAGCGGAGAAAGGGTGAGCAATCAGCCCCAGCATTTT	CASSYSGERVSNQPQHF
TRBV12-3/TRBV12-4	TRBJ1-1	-	-	TGTGCCAGCAGTTTTCAGGGATCGCCTGAAGCTTTCTTT	CASSFQGSPEAFF
TRBV7-9	TRBJ2-5	few	-	TGTGCCAGCAGCTTATCGACTTTTAGCGCGGGGACCCAGTACTTC	CASSLSTFSAGTQYF
TRBV6-5	TRBJ2-2	few	-	TGTGCCAGCAGTCCCGGACTTCACGGGGAGCTGTTTTTT	CASSPGLHGELFF
TRBV4-1	TRBJ1-5	-	-	TGCGCCAGCAGCCCCCTCCTGGCAGGGCCTCAGCCCCAGCATTTT	CASSPLLAGPQPQHF
TRBV28	TRBJ1-2	few	TRBD1	TGTGCCAGCAGTTGGGACAGCCGCTTTGGCTACACCTTC	CASSWDSRFGYTF
TRBV9	TRBJ1-5	many	-	TGTGCCAGCAGCGTAGTCTGGGGTTTCAGCAATCAGCCCCAGCATTTT	CASSVVWGFSNQPQHF
TRBV12-3/TRBV12-4	TRBJ2-7	many	-	TGTGCCAGCAGTCTGCCAGGGGACTACGAGCAGTACTTC	CASSLPGDYEQYF
TRBV12-3/TRBV12-4	TRBJ2-5	few	-	TGTGCCAGCAGTTTCGTCCAGGGGTTGGGAGAGACCCAGTACTTC	CASSFVQGLGETQYF
TRBV20-1	TRBJ1-4	-	TRBD1	TGCAGTGCGCTGACAGGGGCAACTAATGAAAAACTGTTTTTT	CSALTGATNEKLFF
TRBV7-6	TRBJ2-5	-	TRBD2	TGTGCCAGCAGTACTAGCGGGGGGGAGACCCAGTACTTC	CASSTSGGETQYF
TRBV11-2	TRBJ1-2	-	-	TGTGCCAGCACCCCTTCCCAGGGATGGCGTGGCTACACCTTC	CASTPSQGWRGYTF
TRBV7-2	TRBJ2-5	-	-	TGTGCCAGCAGATTAAGGGGCGAGTGGGAGACCCAGTACTTC	CASRLRGEWETQYF
TRBV7-2	TRBJ2-3	many	TRBD2	TGTGCCAGCAGCTTAGTTGCCGGGACTAGCGGGGCCCCAGATACGCAGTATTTT	CASSLVAGTSGAPDTQYF
TRBV18	TRBJ2-4	-	-	TGTGCCAGCTCACCTGGGCAGATAAACATTCAGTACTTC	CASSPGQINIQYF
TRBV24-1	TRBJ1-1	-	-	TGTGCCACCAGTGAACCCCTCGGCGGGAAGACTTTCTTT	CATSEPLGGKTFF
TRBV29-1	TRBJ1-2	few	-	TGCAGCGTGGGGGCAAAGTATGGTCCCGGCTACACCTTC	CSVGAKYGPGYTF
TRBV7-8	TRBJ2-7	few	-	TGTGCCAGCAGTCCCCGCCTTGCCTACGAGCAGTACTTC	CASSPRLAYEQYF
TRBV24-1	TRBJ2-1	few	TRBD1	TGTGCCACCAGTGATTCCGGGACAGGGCTTATGAATGAGCAGTTCTTC	CATSDSGTGLMNEQFF
TRBV20-1	TRBJ1-1	once	-	TGCAGTGCTGGGGCACCTAACACTGAAGCTTTCTTT	CSAGAPNTEAFF
TRBV5-6	TRBJ1-3	-	-	TGTGCCAGCAGCCGTGACAGCTCTGGAAACACCATATATTTT	CASSRDSSGNTIYF
TRBV14	TRBJ1-3	-	-	TGTGCCAGCAGCCAAGATGGTACAATGGCGGGAAACACCATATATTTT	CASSQDGTMAGNTIYF
TRBV5-1	TRBJ2-6	many	-	TGCGCCAGCAGCTTCTCCGACAGGAGATCTGGGGCCAACGTCCTGACTTTC	CASSFSDRRSGANVLTF
TRBV6-5	TRBJ1-1	-	-	TGTGCCAGCAGTTACGCAATTACGGACGTATCTGAAGCTTTCTTT	CASSYAITDVSEAFF
TRBV12-3/TRBV12-4	TRBJ2-7	many	-	TGTGCCAGCAGCATACAGGGATCTGAGCGCGAGCAGTACTTC	CASSIQGSEREQYF
TRBV20-1	TRBJ1-2	-	-	TGCAGTGCTACAGAGGACCTTGGCTACACCTTC	CSATEDLGYTF
TRBV27	TRBJ2-1	few	-	TGTGCCAGCAGTCGTGGGGGGAACCACAATGAGCAGTTCTTC	CASSRGGNHNEQFF
TRBV20-1	TRBJ2-7	few	TRBD1	TGCAGTGCTGAGGGACAGGGGATTTACGAGCAGTACTTC	CSAEGQGIYEQYF
TRBV6-2/TRBV6-3	TRBJ2-1	-	-	TGTGCCAGCAGCCGGGGCGACAGGACCTACAATGAGCAGTTCTTC	CASSRGDRTYNEQFF
TRBV24-1	TRBJ2-3	few	TRBD1	TGTGCCACCAGTTCTGCGCGGGACAGGTTCACAGATACGCAGTATTTT	CATSSARDRFTDTQYF
TRBV12-5	TRBJ2-4	-	-	TGTGCTAGTGGTCGCCCCCCCGAGAGCAAAAACATTCAGTACTTC	CASGRPPESKNIQYF
TRBV20-1	TRBJ2-5	-	-	TGCAGTGCTAGAGGCCGGAATCAAGAGACCCAGTACTTC	CSARGRNQETQYF
TRBV20-1	TRBJ1-1	few	-	TGCAGTGGGCCGGGACGATTTGTCACTGAAGCTTTCTTT	CSGPGRFVTEAFF
TRBV6-2/TRBV6-3	TRBJ2-7	few	TRBD1	TGTGCCAGCAGTTACTCGGACAGGGGGACCTACGAGCAGTACTTC	CASSYSDRGTYEQYF
TRBV7-9	TRBJ2-7	few	TRBD1	TGTGCCAGCAGCTTACTAGGGGGCAGCCTGGGCGAGCAGTACTTC	CASSLLGGSLGEQYF
TRBV4-1	TRBJ1-5	-	-	TGCGCCAGCAGCCAAGGCGCCATAGGGGGGTATCAGCCCCAGCATTTT	CASSQGAIGGYQPQHF
TRBV4-2	TRBJ2-2	few	TRBD2	TGTGCCAGCAGCCAAGCTGCGGGGGAGGCCGGGGAGCTGTTTTTT	CASSQAAGEAGELFF
TRBV12-3/TRBV12-4	TRBJ1-3	-	-	TGTGCCAGCACCCTGAGCTCTGGAAACACCATATATTTT	CASTLSSGNTIYF
TRBV4-1	TRBJ1-6	few	-	TGCGCCAGCAGCCAAGAAGAGGACCGGGAGTCACCCCTCCACTTT	CASSQEEDRESPLHF
TRBV28	TRBJ1-2	-	TRBD1	TGTGCCAGCAGTTCCCCAGGGGGAGATGGCTACACCTTC	CASSSPGGDGYTF
TRBV6-5	TRBJ2-2	few	TRBD1	TGTGCCAGCAGCAAGACAGGGCGACTGAACACCGGGGAGCTGTTTTTT	CASSKTGRLNTGELFF
TRBV5-5	TRBJ2-5	-	-	TGTGCCAGCAGCCCCAGGGTTCGACAAGAGACCCAGTACTTC	CASSPRVRQETQYF
TRBV9	TRBJ1-4	few	-	TGTGCCAGCAGCGGCGGGAAAAAACTGTTTTTT	CASSGGKKLFF
TRBV10-3	TRBJ1-5	-	TRBD1	TGTGCCATCAGTAGGACAGGGTCAGATCAGCCCCAGCATTTT	CAISRTGSDQPQHF
TRBV20-1	TRBJ2-6	-	TRBD1	TGCAGTGCTGGGGACAGATCTGGGGCCAACGTCCTGACTTTC	CSAGDRSGANVLTF
TRBV24-1	TRBJ2-3	few	TRBD1	TGTGCCACCAGCTTTACAGGGGGCACAGATACGCAGTATTTT	CATSFTGGTDTQYF
TRBV29-1	TRBJ1-1	few	TRBD1	TGCAGCACCTCGACAGGGATGAACACTGAAGCTTTCTTT	CSTSTGMNTEAFF
TRBV6-5	TRBJ1-2	few	-	TGTGCCAGCAGTTACTCGCCGGGAGCGGCGCAGGGCTACACCTTC	CASSYSPGAAQGYTF